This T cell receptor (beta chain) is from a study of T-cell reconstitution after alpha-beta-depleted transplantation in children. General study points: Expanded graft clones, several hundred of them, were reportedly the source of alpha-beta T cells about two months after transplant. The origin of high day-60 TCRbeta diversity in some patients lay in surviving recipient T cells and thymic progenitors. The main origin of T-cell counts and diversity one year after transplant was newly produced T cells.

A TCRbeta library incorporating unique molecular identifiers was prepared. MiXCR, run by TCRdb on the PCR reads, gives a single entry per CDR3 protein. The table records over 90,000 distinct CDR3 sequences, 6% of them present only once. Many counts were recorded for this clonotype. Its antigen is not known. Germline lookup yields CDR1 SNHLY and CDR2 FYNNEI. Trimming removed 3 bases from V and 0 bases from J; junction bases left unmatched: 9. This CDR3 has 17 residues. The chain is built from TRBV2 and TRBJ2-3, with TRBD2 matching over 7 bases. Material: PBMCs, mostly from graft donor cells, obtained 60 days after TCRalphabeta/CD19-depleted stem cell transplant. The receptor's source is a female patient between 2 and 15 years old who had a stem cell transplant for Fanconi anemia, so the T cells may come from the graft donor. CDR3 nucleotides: TGTGCCAGCAGTGAGCATGGCGGGGGAGTTAGCACAGATACGCAGTATTTT. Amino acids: CASSEHGGGVSTDTQYF.